This T cell receptor (beta chain) stems from a study of regulatory T cells in long-lasting Graves disease. Study results and limitations: TRBV28, TRBJ1-2 and TRBJ2-5 were favored in persistent disease. The TCR repertoire of persistent Graves' patients was less diverse than that of newly diagnosed ones.

CDR3-region Arm-PCR and iRepertoire HTBI primers produced the TCR beta libraries. TCRdb analysed the multiplex PCR reads with MiXCR anew, one entry per CDR3 protein. The sample lists 350,000 to 550,000 distinct CDR3 sequences; about 17% were seen once. Comments on this clonotype: Its antigen is as yet unknown.

Time point meaning: newly diagnosed GD, antithyroid drugs for less than 3 months. The TCR library was made from RNA that had been extracted from PBMCs in TRIzol. From germline, CDR1 is GTSNPN and CDR2 SVGIG (reference sequence). The CDR3 is made up of 15 amino acids. Unmatched junction bases numbered 12, after V lost 1 base and J lost 7 bases. The sample was also linked to a second study, of T cells in Graves' hyperthyroidism and ophthalmopathy. Per that study: TCR CDR3 underwent first-round RT-PCR with the HTBI primer set. With a median lead of about six months before onset, the model predicted ophthalmopathy.

This rearrangement joins TRBV30 to TRBJ2-7, with TRBD2 matching over 8 bases. The sequencing here drew on peripheral blood mononuclear cells (PBMCs), taken at new diagnosis, from a patient treated with antithyroid drugs. The clonotype was recovered from a woman aged 18-29 years with Graves disease. CDR3 DNA sequence: TGTGCCTGGAGTGGAGGACTAGCCATAAAGCTTGAGCAGTACTTC. It encodes CAWSGGLAIKLEQYF. The whole variable domain, filled in from reference TRBV30 and TRBJ2-7, reads SQTIHQWPATLVQPVGSPLSLECTVEGTSNPNLYWYRQAAGRGLQLLFYSVGIGQISSEVPQNLSASRPQDRQFILSSKKLLLSDSGFYLCAWSGGLAIKLEQYFGPGTRLTVT.